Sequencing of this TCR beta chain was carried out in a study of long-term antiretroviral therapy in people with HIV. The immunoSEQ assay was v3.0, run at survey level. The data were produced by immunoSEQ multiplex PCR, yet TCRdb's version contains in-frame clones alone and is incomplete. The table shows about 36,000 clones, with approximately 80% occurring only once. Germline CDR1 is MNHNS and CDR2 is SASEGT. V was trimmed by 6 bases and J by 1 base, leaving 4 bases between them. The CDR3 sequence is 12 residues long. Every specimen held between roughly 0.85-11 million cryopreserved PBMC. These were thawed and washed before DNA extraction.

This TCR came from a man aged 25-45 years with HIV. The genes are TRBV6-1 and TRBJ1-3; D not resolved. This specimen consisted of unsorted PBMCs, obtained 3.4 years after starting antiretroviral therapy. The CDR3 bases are TGTGCCAGCAGGGCTTCTGGAAACACCATATATTTT. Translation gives CASRASGNTIYF.